This TCR beta chain is drawn from a study of T-cell memory formation after mild COVID-19. In the study overall: Largely, the TCR clusters proved donor specific.

Germline V lookup: CDR1 MDHEN, CDR2 SYDVKM. The CDR3 has 13 residues. Unmatched junction bases numbered 5, after V lost 7 bases and J lost 3 bases. As concerns this clonotype: Its antigen is not identified.

In TCRdb, the 5' RACE reads were re-called with MiXCR into one record per CDR3 protein. This table has 250,000 to 400,000 distinct CDR3 sequences, roughly an eighth appearing once. General observations from the study: Pre-infection memory showed some responding clones, and this suggested that cross-reactive memory joined. CD8+ contracting clones occupied EMRA, while CD4+ ones occupied mainly CM and EM.

The source is a man aged 18 to 29 who had mild COVID-19 (a few samples of this study predate the infection). Cell type and time point are not known. The sample comprised PBMCs or a T cell subset sorted from them (not recorded which). The chain links TRBV28 to TRBJ1-2; TRBD1 matches at 7 bases. The CDR3 spells CASTPGQHYGYTF. CDR3 in DNA: TGTGCCAGCACCCCGGGACAGCACTATGGCTACACCTTC.